This TCR beta chain stems from a study of T-cell reconstitution after alpha-beta-depleted transplantation in children. Germline V gene data show CDR1 as SGHRS and CDR2 as YFSETQ. Trimming left V 0 bases short and J 3 bases short, with 12 bases between. The CDR3 length is 15 residues. By its share, this clonotype is medium-sized. Construction of the TCRbeta library involved unique molecular identifiers. TCRdb reanalysed the PCR reads using MiXCR and keeps one entry per CDR3 protein. This sample carries over 70,000 distinct CDR3 sequences, roughly an eighth of them seen once, and the ten largest clones take roughly 13%.

The gene calls are TRBV5-1 and TRBJ1-1, with a tentative D call TRBD1 (5 bases). The TCR was taken from a human donor who donated a stem cell graft to a child with inherited bone marrow failure. The sample here was PBMCs from the stem cell graft donor, taken from the stem cell graft. The CDR3 DNA reads as TGCGCCAGCAGCTTGGCAGGTGGGGCGGACACTGAAGCTTTCTTT. It specifies CASSLAGGADTEAFF. The whole variable domain, remainder taken from reference TRBV5-1 and TRBJ1-1, is KAGVTQTPRYLIKTRGQQVTLSCSPISGHRSVSWYQQTPGQGLQFLFEYFSETQRNKGNFPGRFSGRQFSNSRSEMNVSTLELGDSALYLCASSLAGGADTEAFFGQGTRLTVV.